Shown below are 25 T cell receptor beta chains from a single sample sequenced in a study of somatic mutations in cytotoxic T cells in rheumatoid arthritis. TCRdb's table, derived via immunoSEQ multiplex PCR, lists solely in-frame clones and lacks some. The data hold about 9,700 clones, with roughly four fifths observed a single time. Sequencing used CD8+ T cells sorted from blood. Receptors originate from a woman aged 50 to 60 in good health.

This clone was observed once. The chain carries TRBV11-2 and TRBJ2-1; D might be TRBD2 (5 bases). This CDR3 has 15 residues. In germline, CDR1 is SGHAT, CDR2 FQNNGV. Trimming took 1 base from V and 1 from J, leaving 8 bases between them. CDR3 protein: CASSLVRGSYNEQFF. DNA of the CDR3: TGTGCCAGCAGCTTAGTCAGAGGGTCCTACAATGAGCAGTTCTTC.

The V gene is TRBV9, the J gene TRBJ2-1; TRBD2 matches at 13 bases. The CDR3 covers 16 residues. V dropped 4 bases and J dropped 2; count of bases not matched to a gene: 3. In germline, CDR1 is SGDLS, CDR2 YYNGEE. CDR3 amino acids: CASSPTSGGAYNEQFF. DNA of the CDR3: TGTGCCAGCAGCCCAACTAGCGGGGGGGCCTACAATGAGCAGTTCTTC. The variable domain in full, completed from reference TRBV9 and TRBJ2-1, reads DSGVTQTPKHLITATGQRVTLRCSPRSGDLSVYWYQQSLDQGLQFLIQYYNGEERAKGNILERFSAQQFPDLHSELNLSSLELGDSALYFCASSPTSGGAYNEQFFGPGTRLTVL.

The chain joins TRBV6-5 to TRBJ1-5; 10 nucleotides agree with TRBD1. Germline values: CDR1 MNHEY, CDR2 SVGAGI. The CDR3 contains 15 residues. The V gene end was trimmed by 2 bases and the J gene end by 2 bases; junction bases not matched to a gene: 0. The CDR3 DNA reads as TGTGCCAGCAGTTACGGGACAGGGGGCAATCAGCCCCAGCATTTT. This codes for CASSYGTGGNQPQHF.

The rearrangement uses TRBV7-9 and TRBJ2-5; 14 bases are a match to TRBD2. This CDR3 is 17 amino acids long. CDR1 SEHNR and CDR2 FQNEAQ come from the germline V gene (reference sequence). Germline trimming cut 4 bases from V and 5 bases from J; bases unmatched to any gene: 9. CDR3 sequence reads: CASSSLTSGRASETQYF. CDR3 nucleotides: TGTGCCAGCAGCTCCTTGACTAGCGGGAGGGCCTCGGAGACCCAGTACTTC.

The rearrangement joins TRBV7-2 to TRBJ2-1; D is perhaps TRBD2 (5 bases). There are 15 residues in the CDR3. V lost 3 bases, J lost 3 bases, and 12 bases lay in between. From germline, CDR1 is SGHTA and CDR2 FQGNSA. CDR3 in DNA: TGTGCCAGCAGCTTGAGGAGCGGAAACTACAATGAGCAGTTCTTC. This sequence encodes CASSLRSGNYNEQFF.

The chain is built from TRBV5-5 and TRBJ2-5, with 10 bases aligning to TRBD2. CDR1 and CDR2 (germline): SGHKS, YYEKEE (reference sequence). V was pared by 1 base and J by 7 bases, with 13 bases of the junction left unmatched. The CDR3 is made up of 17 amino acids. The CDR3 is CASSLSPGSGRGGTQYF. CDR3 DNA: TGTGCCAGCAGCTTGTCCCCGGGGAGCGGGAGGGGTGGGACCCAGTACTTC.

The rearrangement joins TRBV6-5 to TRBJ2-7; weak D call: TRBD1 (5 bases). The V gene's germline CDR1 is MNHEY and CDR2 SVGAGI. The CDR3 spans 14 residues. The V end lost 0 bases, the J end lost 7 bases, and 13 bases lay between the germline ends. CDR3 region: CASSYSGRAEEQYF. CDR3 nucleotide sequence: TGTGCCAGCAGTTACTCAGGCAGGGCAGAAGAGCAGTACTTC.

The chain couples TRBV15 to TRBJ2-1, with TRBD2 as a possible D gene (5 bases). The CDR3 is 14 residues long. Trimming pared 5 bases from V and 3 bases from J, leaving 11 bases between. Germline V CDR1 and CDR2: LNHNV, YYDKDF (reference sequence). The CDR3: CATSLERNYNEQFF. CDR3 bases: TGTGCCACCAGCCTCGAGCGGAACTACAATGAGCAGTTCTTC.

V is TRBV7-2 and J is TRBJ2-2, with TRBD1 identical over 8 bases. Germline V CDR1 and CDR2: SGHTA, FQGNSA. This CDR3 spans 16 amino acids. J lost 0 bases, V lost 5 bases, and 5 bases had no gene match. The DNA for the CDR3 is TGTGCCAGCAGCCCAGGGGGCGCCGCGAACACCGGGGAGCTGTTTTTT. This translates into CASSPGGAANTGELFF. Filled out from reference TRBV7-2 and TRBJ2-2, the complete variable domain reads GAGVSQSPSNKVTEKGKDVELRCDPISGHTALYWYRQSLGQGLEFLIYFQGNSAPDKSGLPSDRFSAERTGGSVSTLTIQRTQQEDSAVYLCASSPGGAANTGELFFGEGSRLTVL.

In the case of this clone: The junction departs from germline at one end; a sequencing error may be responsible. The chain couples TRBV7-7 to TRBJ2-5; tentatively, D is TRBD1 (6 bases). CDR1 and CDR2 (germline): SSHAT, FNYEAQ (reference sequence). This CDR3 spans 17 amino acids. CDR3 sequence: CASNNSKAGADQETQYF. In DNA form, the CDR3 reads TGTGCTAGCAACAACTCAAAGGCAGGGGCCGATCAAGAGACCCAGTACTTC.

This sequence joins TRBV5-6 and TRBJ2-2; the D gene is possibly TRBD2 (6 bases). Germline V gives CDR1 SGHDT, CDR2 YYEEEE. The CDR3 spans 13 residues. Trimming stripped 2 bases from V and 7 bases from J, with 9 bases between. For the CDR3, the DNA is TGTGCCAGCAGCTTTTTCGGGGGCGGGGAGCTGTTTTTT. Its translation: CASSFFGGGELFF.

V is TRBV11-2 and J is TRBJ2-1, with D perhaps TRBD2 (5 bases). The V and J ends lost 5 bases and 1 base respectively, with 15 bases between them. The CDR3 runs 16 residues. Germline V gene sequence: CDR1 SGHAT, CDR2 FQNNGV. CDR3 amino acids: CASSHSAGESYNEQFF. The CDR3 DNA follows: TGTGCCAGCAGCCACTCTGCCGGGGAGTCCTACAATGAGCAGTTCTTC.

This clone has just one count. This CDR3 is CASSTGTGGSGANVLTF. CDR3 DNA sequence: TGTGCCAGCAGTACCGGGACAGGGGGCTCTGGGGCCAACGTCCTGACTTTC. The rearrangement joins TRBV27 to TRBJ2-6; 11 nucleotides match TRBD1. The CDR3 is 17 amino acids. Looked up from germline, CDR1 is MNHEY and CDR2 is SMNVEV (reference sequence). The junction had 3 bases not matched to a gene; V was cut back by 5 bases and J by 0 bases.

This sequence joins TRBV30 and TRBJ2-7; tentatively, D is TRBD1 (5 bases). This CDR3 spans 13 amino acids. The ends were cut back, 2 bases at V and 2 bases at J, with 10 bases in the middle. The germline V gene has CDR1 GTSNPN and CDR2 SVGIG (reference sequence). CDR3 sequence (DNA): TGTGCCTGGAGTCAAGGGGATACCTACGAGCAGTACTTC. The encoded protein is CAWSQGDTYEQYF.

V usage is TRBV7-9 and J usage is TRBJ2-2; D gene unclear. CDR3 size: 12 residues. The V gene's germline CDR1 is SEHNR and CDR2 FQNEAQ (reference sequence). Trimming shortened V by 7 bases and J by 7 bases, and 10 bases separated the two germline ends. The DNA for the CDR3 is TGTGCCAGCAATCAGGATGGCGGGGAGCTGTTTTTT. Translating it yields CASNQDGGELFF.

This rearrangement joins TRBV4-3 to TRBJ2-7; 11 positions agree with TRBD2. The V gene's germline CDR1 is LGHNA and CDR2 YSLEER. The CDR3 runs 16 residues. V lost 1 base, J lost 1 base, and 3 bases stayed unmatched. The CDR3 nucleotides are TGCGCCAGCAGCCAAGGTAGCGGGGGGGCTTCCTACGAGCAGTACTTC. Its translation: CASSQGSGGASYEQYF.

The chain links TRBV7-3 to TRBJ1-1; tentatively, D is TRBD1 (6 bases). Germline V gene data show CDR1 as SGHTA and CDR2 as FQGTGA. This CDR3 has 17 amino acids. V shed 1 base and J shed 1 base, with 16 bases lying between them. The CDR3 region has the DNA TGTGCCAGCAGCTTAATTCGAGGGGGTCCCAGGAACACTGAAGCTTTCTTT. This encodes CASSLIRGGPRNTEAFF.

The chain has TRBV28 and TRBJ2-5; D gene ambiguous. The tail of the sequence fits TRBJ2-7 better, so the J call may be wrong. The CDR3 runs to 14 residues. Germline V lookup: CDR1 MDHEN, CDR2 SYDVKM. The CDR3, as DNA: TGTGCCAGCAGTTTGCTGCGGTTTACCTACGAGCAGTACTTC. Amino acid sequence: CASSLLRFTYEQYF.

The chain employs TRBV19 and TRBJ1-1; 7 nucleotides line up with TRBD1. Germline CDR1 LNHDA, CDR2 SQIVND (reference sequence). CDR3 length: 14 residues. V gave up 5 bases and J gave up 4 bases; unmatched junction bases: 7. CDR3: CASSLTGSGTEAFF. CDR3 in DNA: TGTGCCAGTAGTTTGACAGGGTCCGGCACTGAAGCTTTCTTT.

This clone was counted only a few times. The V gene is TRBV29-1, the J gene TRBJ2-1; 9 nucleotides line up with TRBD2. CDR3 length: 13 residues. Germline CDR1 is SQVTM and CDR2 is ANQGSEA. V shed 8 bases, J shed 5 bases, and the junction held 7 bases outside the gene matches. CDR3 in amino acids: CSHASGEHNEQFF. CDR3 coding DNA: TGCAGCCACGCTAGCGGGGAACACAATGAGCAGTTCTTC.

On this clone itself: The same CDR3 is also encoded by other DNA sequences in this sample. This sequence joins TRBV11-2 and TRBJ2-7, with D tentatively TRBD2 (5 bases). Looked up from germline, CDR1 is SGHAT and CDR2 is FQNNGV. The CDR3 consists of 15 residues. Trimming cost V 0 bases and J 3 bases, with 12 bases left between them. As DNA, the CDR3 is TGTGCCAGCAGCTTAGAAGCGGCTGGATACTACGAGCAGTACTTC. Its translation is CASSLEAAGYYEQYF. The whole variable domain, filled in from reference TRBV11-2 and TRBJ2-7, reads EAGVAQSPRYKIIEKRQSVAFWCNPISGHATLYWYQQILGQGPKLLIQFQNNGVVDDSQLPKDRFSAERLKGVDSTLKIQPAKLEDSAVYLCASSLEAAGYYEQYFGPGTRLTVT.

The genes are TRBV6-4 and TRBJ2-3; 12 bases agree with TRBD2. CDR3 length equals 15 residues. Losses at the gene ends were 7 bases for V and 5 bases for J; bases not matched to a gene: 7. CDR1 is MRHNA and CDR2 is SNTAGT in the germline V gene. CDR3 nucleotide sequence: TGTGCCAGCATCCATCGGGGACTAGCGGGAGATACGCAGTATTTT. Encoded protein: CASIHRGLAGDTQYF.

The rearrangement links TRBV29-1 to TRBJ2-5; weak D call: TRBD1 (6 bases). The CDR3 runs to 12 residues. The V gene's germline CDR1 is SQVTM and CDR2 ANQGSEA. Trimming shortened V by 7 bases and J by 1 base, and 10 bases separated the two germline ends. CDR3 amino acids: CSARDIQETQYF. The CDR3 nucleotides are TGCAGCGCTCGGGACATCCAAGAGACCCAGTACTTC.

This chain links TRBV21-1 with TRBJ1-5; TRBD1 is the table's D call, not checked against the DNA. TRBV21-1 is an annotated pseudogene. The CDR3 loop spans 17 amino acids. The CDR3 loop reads CASIQPGTGGSNQPQHF. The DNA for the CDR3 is TGTGCCAGCATCCAACCGGGGACAGGTGGTAGCAATCAGCCCCAGCATTTT.

The CDR3 is CASSETGTSGSYEQYF. The CDR3 region has the DNA TGTGCCAGCAGTGAGACCGGGACTAGCGGGAGTTACGAGCAGTACTTC. The chain joins TRBV2 to TRBJ2-7; 14 nucleotides agree with TRBD2. V lost 3 bases and J lost 4; bases outside the gene matches: 5. This CDR3 region has 16 residues. Germline V lookup: CDR1 SNHLY, CDR2 FYNNEI. The full variable domain, its missing parts supplied by reference TRBV2 and TRBJ2-7, is EPEVTQTPSHQVTQMGQEVILRCVPISNHLYFYWYRQILGQKVEFLVSFYNNEISEKSEIFDDQFSVERPDGSNFTLKIRSTKLEDSAMYFCASSETGTSGSYEQYFGPGTRLTVT.